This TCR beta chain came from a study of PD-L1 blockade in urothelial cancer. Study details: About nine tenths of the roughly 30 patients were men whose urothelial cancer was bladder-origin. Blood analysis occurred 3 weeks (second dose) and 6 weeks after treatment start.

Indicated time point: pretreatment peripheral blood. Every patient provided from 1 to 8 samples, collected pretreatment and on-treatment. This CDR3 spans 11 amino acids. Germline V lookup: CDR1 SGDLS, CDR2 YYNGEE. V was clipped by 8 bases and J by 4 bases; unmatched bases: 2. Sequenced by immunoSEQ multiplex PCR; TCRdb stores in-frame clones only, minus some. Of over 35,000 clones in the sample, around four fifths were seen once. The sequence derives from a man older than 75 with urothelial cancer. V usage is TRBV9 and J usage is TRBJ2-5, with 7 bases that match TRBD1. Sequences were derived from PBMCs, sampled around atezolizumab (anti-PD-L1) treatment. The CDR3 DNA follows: TGTGCCAGGGGACAGCGAGAGACCCAGTACTTC. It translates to CARGQRETQYF. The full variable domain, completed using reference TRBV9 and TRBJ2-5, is DSGVTQTPKHLITATGQRVTLRCSPRSGDLSVYWYQQSLDQGLQFLIQYYNGEERAKGNILERFSAQQFPDLHSELNLSSLELGDSALYFCARGQRETQYFGPGTRLLVL.